This T cell receptor (beta chain) was retrieved from a study of T cells expressing NK-cell markers (dated by TCRdb to between 2020 and 2021). A note on the overall study: Under ten donors provided sorted CD3+CD56+NKG2C+, CD3+CD56+NKG2C- and CD3+CD56-NKG2C+ T-cell subsets, whose TCR beta-chain repertoires were profiled. Of the eight sequenced donors, seven were found to be HCMV-seropositive and one was found to be HCMV-seronegative. The eight sequenced donors were randomly selected healthy volunteers, three men and five women. The libraries were sequenced on Illumina HiSeq 2000/2500, MiSeq or NextSeq, producing 2 x 150 bp reads.

Comment on this clonotype: What this receptor recognizes is not known.

The germline V gene provides CDR1 KGHDR and CDR2 SFDVKD. Taken from cysteine to phenylalanine, the CDR3 has 14 residues. The nucleotide record is missing. Summary of the overall study and its limitations: In over five donors, the dominant CD3+CD56+NKG2C+ clonotypes were found to rank among the top 10 CD8+ clonotypes and to make up roughly 1.0-7.0% of CD8+ T cells. Those dominant clonotypes were again the most abundant among CD3+CD56-NKG2C+ cells in a few donors, at about 25-65%. Whether the expanded NKG2C-expressing T cell clones were specific for HCMV antigens remained unclear.

HCMV serostatus was determined by detecting HCMV-specific IgG in serum with a commercial ELISA kit. Peripheral blood mononuclear cells were isolated from blood by Ficoll density gradient centrifugation. Instrument on record: Illumina HiSeq 2000. 5'RACE template switching, by which a universal primer site and unique molecular identifiers were added, was used to make TCR beta cDNA libraries. Synthesis of cDNA was primed from the TCR beta constant segment and was followed by two consecutive PCR amplification steps. In the source study's methods: MIGEC handled demultiplexing of the reads and grouping by UMI, while MiTCR was used to assemble and quantify clonotypes. To exclude erroneous sequences, only TCR cDNA sequences supported by at least two reads were retained. Downstream repertoire analysis used the tcR package, and clonotypes were matched across fractions by CDR3 nucleotide sequence plus V segment. VDJmatch was used to annotate antigen specificity against VDJdb, with one amino acid substitution in CDR3 permitted. Through TCRdb reprocessing, the reads give one entry per CDR3 protein sequence; DNA is omitted. The V and J calls here are based on TCRdb, not the publication. This sample's table has entries for 550,000 to 600,000 distinct CDR3 sequences. The ten largest account for roughly 3.5% of the sample.

The specimen sequenced was blood T cells: a sorted CD56 or NKG2C T cell subset, CD4+ or CD8+ T cells, or bulk PBMC T cells (not recorded which). The receptor was isolated from a young man in good health. Donor details come from another sample of the same person, matched by shared clones. The sequence links TRBV24-1 to TRBJ1-5. For the CDR3, the sequence is CATSDLNGNQPQHF.